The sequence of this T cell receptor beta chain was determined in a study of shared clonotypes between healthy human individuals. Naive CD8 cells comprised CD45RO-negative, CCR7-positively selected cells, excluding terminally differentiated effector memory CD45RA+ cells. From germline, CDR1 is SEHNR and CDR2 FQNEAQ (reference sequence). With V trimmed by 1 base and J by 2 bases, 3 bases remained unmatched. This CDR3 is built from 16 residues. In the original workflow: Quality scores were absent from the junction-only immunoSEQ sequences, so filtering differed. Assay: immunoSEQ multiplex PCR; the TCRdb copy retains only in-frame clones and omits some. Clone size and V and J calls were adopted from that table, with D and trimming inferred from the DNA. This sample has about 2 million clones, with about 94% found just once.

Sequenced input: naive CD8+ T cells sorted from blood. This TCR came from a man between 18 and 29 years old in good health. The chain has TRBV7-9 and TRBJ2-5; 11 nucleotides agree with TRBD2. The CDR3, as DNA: TGTGCCAGCAGCTTAGGGGGACTAGCGGAGCAAGAGACCCAGTACTTC. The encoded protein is CASSLGGLAEQETQYF.